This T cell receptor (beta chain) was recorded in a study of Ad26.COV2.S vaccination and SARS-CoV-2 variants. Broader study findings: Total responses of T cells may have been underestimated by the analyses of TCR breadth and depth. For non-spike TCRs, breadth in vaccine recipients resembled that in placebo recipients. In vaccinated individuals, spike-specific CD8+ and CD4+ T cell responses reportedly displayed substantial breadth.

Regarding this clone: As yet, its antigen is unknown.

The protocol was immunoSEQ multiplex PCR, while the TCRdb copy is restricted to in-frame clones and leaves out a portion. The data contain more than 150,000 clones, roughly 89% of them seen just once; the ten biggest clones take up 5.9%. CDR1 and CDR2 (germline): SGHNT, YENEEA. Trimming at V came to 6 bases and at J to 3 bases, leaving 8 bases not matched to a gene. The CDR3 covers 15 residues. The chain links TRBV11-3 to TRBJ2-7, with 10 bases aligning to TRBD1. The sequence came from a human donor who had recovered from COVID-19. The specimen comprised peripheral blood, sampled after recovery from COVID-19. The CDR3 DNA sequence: TGTGCCAGCAGTAAAGGCGGGACAGGGGTCTACGAGCAGTACTTC. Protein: CASSKGGTGVYEQYF.